The 14 T cell receptor beta chains below all came from one sample that was sequenced in a study of cytomegalovirus exposure and HLA in healthy donors. Assay used: immunoSEQ multiplex PCR; TCRdb lists only in-frame clones, some missing. The profile shows about 360,000 clones, roughly 90% of them singletons. Sequenced: PBMCs. Receptors were obtained from a woman aged 18-29 years in good health and CMV-seronegative.

This clone was seen once. V usage is TRBV7-9 and J usage is TRBJ1-5; a weak D match, TRBD1 (5 bases). The CDR3 has 15 amino acids. Trimming took 1 base from V and 5 from J, leaving 12 bases between them. The germline gives CDR1 SEHNR, CDR2 FQNEAQ (reference sequence). The CDR3 coding sequence is TGTGCCAGCAGCTTAGGATCAGGGAAGTATCAGCCCCAGCATTTT. Translation gives CASSLGSGKYQPQHF.

This chain connects TRBV7-2 to TRBJ2-7; tentative D call: TRBD2 (6 bases). Trimming took 5 bases from V and 1 from J, leaving 21 bases between them. CDR3 length equals 17 residues. The germline V gene has CDR1 SGHTA and CDR2 FQGNSA. CDR3 coding DNA: TGTGCCAGCAGCCCCCAGGCGGGGAGGCTCCTTTCCTACGAGCAGTACTTC. This gives the protein CASSPQAGRLLSYEQYF.

The chain recombines TRBV27 with TRBJ1-5; 11 bases agree with TRBD1. CDR1 is MNHEY, CDR2 SMNVEV, per germline (reference sequence). The CDR3 totals 15 residues. Trimming removed 6 bases from V and 2 bases from J; junction bases left unmatched: 3. This CDR3 is CASSRTGGRNQPQHF. The CDR3 region has the DNA TGTGCCAGCAGCCGGACAGGGGGCCGCAATCAGCCCCAGCATTTT.

The chain joins TRBV28 to TRBJ1-5; D uncertain. This CDR3 has 15 residues. V was pared by 7 bases and J by 4 bases, with 17 bases between. Germline V gene lookup returns CDR1 MDHEN and CDR2 SYDVKM. CDR3 amino acids: CASTPAGSGNQPQHF. The CDR3 coding sequence is TGTGCCAGCACACCCGCGGGCAGCGGGAATCAGCCCCAGCATTTT.

This clone was observed once. The gene calls are TRBV29-1 and TRBJ1-2; 10 nucleotides align to TRBD1. V lost 7 bases, J lost 7 bases, and 6 bases stayed unmatched. This CDR3 comprises 12 residues. Looked up from germline, CDR1 is SQVTM and CDR2 is ANQGSEA. This CDR3 reads CSAVTGGPGYTF. CDR3 nucleotide sequence: TGCAGCGCTGTGACAGGGGGCCCTGGCTACACCTTC.

The rearrangement links TRBV4-1 to TRBJ1-1, with 8 bases aligning to TRBD1. V lost 4 bases and J lost 4; bases outside the gene matches: 5. Germline V lookup: CDR1 MGHRA, CDR2 YSYEKL. The CDR3 length is 14 residues. CDR3 sequence reads: CASSRKTGGTEAFF. The DNA of the CDR3 is TGCGCCAGCAGCCGTAAAACAGGGGGCACTGAAGCTTTCTTT.

Only a few counts were recorded for this clone. The chain uses TRBV4-2 and TRBJ2-7; possible D gene TRBD1, 6 bases. The germline CDR1 and CDR2 sequences are LGHNA and YNFKEQ. This CDR3 region has 14 residues. V lost 3 bases, J lost 3 bases, and 12 bases lay in between. CDR3 protein: CASSQGGDNYEQYF. The DNA of the CDR3 is TGTGCCAGCAGCCAGGGTGGGGACAACTACGAGCAGTACTTC.

This chain connects TRBV7-6 to TRBJ2-5, with a tentative D call TRBD1 (5 bases). The CDR3 spans 15 residues. The ends were cut back, 0 bases at V and 6 bases at J, with 14 bases in the middle. CDR1 is SGHVS, CDR2 FNYEAQ, per germline. The CDR3 DNA sequence: TGTGCCAGCAGCTTAGCGGGGCTAGTAGGAAAGACCCAGTACTTC. Its translation is CASSLAGLVGKTQYF.

The chain employs TRBV28 and TRBJ2-1; tentatively, D is TRBD1 (8 bases). Germline V gene sequence: CDR1 MDHEN, CDR2 SYDVKM. The CDR3 length is 15 residues. Trimming cost V 2 bases and J 7 bases, with 15 bases left between them. Written as DNA, the CDR3 is TGTGCCAGCAGTTTAGCCCAACAGGGGGGGAATGAGCAGTTCTTC. Translation: CASSLAQQGGNEQFF.

V is TRBV9 and J is TRBJ1-2; weak D call: TRBD1 (5 bases). The CDR3 runs 14 residues. Germline CDR1 reads SGDLS; CDR2 reads YYNGEE. V lost 4 bases to trimming and J lost 4 bases, with 14 bases between them. This chain's CDR3 is CASSSGDRGYGYTF. The CDR3 DNA reads as TGTGCCAGCAGCTCGGGGGACCGTGGCTATGGCTACACCTTC.

This chain uses TRBV28 with TRBJ1-2; D perhaps matches TRBD1 (6 bases). CDR3 size: 14 residues. CDR1 and CDR2 (germline): MDHEN, SYDVKM. V dropped 7 bases and J dropped 4 bases, with 16 bases sitting between them. The CDR3 nucleotides read TGTGCCAGCACCCCCTCGGACAGATTCTATGGCTACACCTTC. Amino acid sequence: CASTPSDRFYGYTF.

J is TRBJ2-7 and V is TRBV9; 7 bases match TRBD2. After removal of 0 bases from V and 4 bases from J, the junction contained 4 bases not matched to a gene. CDR3 size: 14 residues. CDR1 and CDR2 (germline): SGDLS, YYNGEE. CDR3 sequence reads: CASSVETSWYEQYF. Written as DNA, the CDR3 is TGTGCCAGCAGCGTAGAGACTAGCTGGTACGAGCAGTACTTC.

The genes are TRBV27 and TRBJ2-5; D might be TRBD2 (7 bases). The CDR3 is 14 residues long. The V end lost 3 bases, the J end lost 5 bases, and 13 bases lay between the germline ends. The V gene's germline CDR1 is MNHEY and CDR2 SMNVEV (reference sequence). The CDR3 region has the DNA TGTGCCAGCAGTTTGGGGGGGCGCGGGGAGACCCAGTACTTC. Translating it yields CASSLGGRGETQYF.

The chain carries TRBV2 and TRBJ2-5; 7 nucleotides align to TRBD2. Germline V lookup: CDR1 SNHLY, CDR2 FYNNEI. The V segment lost 7 bases and the J segment 4 bases; nucleotides outside the gene matches: 6. This CDR3 has 13 amino acids. The CDR3 nucleotides read TGTGCCAGCACCTGGGGGGGGAGAGAGACCCAGTACTTC. Its protein product is CASTWGGRETQYF.